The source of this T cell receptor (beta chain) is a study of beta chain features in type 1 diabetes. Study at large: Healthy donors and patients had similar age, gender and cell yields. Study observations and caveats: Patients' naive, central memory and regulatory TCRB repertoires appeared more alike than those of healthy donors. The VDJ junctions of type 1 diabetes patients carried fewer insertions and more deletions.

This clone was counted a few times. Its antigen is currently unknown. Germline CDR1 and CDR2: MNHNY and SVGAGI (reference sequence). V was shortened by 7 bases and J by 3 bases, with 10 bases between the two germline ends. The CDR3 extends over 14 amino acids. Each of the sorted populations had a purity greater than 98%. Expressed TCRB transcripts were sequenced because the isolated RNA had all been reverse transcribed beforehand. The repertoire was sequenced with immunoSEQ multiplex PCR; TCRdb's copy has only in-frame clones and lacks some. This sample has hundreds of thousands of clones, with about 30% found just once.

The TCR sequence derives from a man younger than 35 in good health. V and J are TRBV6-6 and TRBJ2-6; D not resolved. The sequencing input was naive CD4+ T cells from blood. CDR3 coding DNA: TGTGCCAGCACCTTCCCTATTGGGGCCAACGTCCTGACTTTC. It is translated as CASTFPIGANVLTF.